The source of this TCR beta chain is a study of graft-versus-host responses after intestinal transplantation (dated by TCRdb to 2020 to 2022). Context from the whole study: Multivisceral, liver-intestinal, or isolated intestinal transplants were received by the recipients. Bulk TCR-beta CDR3 sequencing was used to track graft-versus-host and host-versus-graft alloreactive T cell clones in the graft, circulation and bone marrow after intestinal transplantation. Rather than being sequenced by the commercial service, samples from a few later patients were sequenced in-house on an Illumina MiSeq and processed with MiXCR. A cohort of roughly 25 intestinal transplant recipients, including one retransplant, was enrolled, and 3 patients lacking pretransplant specimens were excluded. A peak of at least 4% donor T cells among recipient peripheral blood mononuclear cells was the definition used for donor T cell macrochimerism. Every recipient was given anti-thymocyte globulin induction, then maintenance tacrolimus and steroids for 2 to 4 years. To identify alloreactive clones, pre-transplant mixed lymphocyte reaction products were sequenced and compared with unstimulated pre-transplant donor and recipient T cells.

The library was made by the immunoSEQ multiplex PCR assay. For most patients, genomic DNA was isolated with the Qiagen DNeasy Blood and Tissue Kit and shipped frozen to Adaptive Biotechnologies for TCR sequencing. High-throughput TCR-beta CDR3 sequencing of genomic DNA from most patients was performed by Adaptive Biotechnologies. Per the authors' processing: Adaptive's ImmunoSEQ software was the source of the TCR sequencing data for fewer than 20 patients, while a few other patients were processed with MiXCR and VDJtools. CD4 versus CD8 sorting errors were corrected by removing sequences found in both subsets at a frequency ratio below 5:1. Because the origin of CDR3 nucleotide sequences shared between donor and recipient could not be assigned, those sequences were removed. To count as alloreactive, a clone needed at least 2-fold expansion over unstimulated cells and a minimum CFSE-low frequency of 0.002% (template counts) or 0.001% (read counts). A clone was considered mappable if detected in the sequenced pre-transplant spleen, lymph node, or MLR CFSE-low populations of the donor or recipient. Cumulative frequency of alloreactive clones was calculated as a percentage of all sequences weighted by copy number. This is the immuneACCESS table as TCRdb keeps it, with only in-frame sequences that have V and J called. A part of the clones is gone; compared with another copy, unresolved V genes explain less than half, and the rest is unexplained. For V, J and clone size, that table is used; D and trimming come from the DNA. The sample records tens of thousands of clones, 85% to 95% of which are singletons. Of the sample, about 0.2% falls within the top ten clones.

The investigation overall reported the following: Patients with donor T cell macrochimerism had high GvH to HvG T cell clonal ratios in their allografts. GvH clones turned up in recipient bone marrow, with some appearing earlier in ileal mucosa or blood, a pattern consistent with an intestinal mucosal origin. Early after transplant, declines in HvG clones were associated with peak levels of circulating GvH clones. The relatively low number and heterogeneity of intestinal transplant patients limited the conclusions.

This clone was seen a handful of times. Its antigen is not yet known. No clone much larger than this one lies a single base away; base qualities are absent. The time point label of this sample denotes: cells obtained before transplantation from donor or recipient. CD3+CD4+ and CD3+CD8+ populations were FACS-sorted from unstimulated pre-transplant donor and recipient cells taken from spleen or lymph nodes. The CDR3 has 17 amino acids, counting the end cysteine and phenylalanine. The only DNA kept is the CDR3, 51 bases in frame from the first base. V is cut back by 3 bases and J by 4 bases, with 12 bases in the junction unmatched. CDR1 and CDR2 are drawn from the germline V gene: LGHNA, YNFKEQ.

The sequenced sample was unstimulated CD4+ T cells sorted from spleen or lymph node cells, obtained before transplant. The sequence links TRBV4-2 to TRBJ2-5; TRBD1 fits 9 bases in the junction. The sequence derives from a human donor who was the organ donor for an intestinal transplant. The nucleotide sequence reads as follows: TGTGCCAGCAGCCAGGACGTACAGGGGGCGCAAGGAGAGACCCAGTACTTC. It encodes CASSQDVQGAQGETQYF.